This passage covers 25 T cell receptor beta chains from one sample sequenced in a study of blood T cell repertoires in COVID-19. Sequencing used immunoSEQ multiplex PCR; TCRdb keeps in-frame clones, though not all of them. The sample holds hundreds of thousands of clones, 89% seen once. The sample consisted of peripheral blood. The receptors were gathered from a man aged 18 to 30 with COVID-19, enrolled during active disease.

The rearrangement joins TRBV27 to TRBJ2-2; 12 nucleotides align to TRBD2. The CDR3 spans 16 residues. V lost 4 bases to trimming and J lost 1 base; unmatched junction nucleotides: 1. Germline CDR1 and CDR2: MNHEY and SMNVEV (reference sequence). The CDR3 DNA follows: TGTGCCAGCAGTTCGGGACTAGCGGGGAACACCGGGGAGCTGTTTTTT. This gives the protein CASSSGLAGNTGELFF.

This clone was found a few times. The chain joins TRBV19 to TRBJ1-1; D possibly corresponds to TRBD1 (6 bases). V lost 4 bases and J 1 base, leaving 19 bases between the germline ends. CDR3 length equals 17 residues. Per the germline V gene, CDR1 is LNHDA and CDR2 is SQIVND (reference sequence). CDR3 region: CASSTGSGGRTNTEAFF. CDR3 in DNA: TGTGCCAGTAGTACTGGGTCCGGGGGGCGGACGAACACTGAAGCTTTCTTT.

The chain is built from TRBV27 and TRBJ2-7; D is uncertain. Trimming removed 0 bases from V and 0 bases from J, with 12 bases in between. The CDR3 sequence is 16 residues long. From germline, CDR1 is MNHEY and CDR2 SMNVEV (reference sequence). CDR3 region: CASSLSTFLSSYEQYF. CDR3 bases: TGTGCCAGCAGTTTATCGACATTCCTCAGCTCCTACGAGCAGTACTTC.

The rearrangement uses TRBV7-9 and TRBJ1-4, with D possibly being TRBD1 (5 bases). The germline V gene has CDR1 SEHNR and CDR2 FQNEAQ (reference sequence). Trimming left V 5 bases short and J 6 bases short, with 13 bases between. The CDR3 is 14 residues long. This chain's CDR3 is CASSRMGRDEKLFF. CDR3 in DNA: TGTGCCAGCAGCCGCATGGGCAGGGATGAAAAACTGTTTTTT.

The chain links TRBV10-1 to TRBJ2-1, with D possibly TRBD2 on 6 matching bases. Germline V gene lookup returns CDR1 WNHNN and CDR2 SYGVQD (reference sequence). Trimming pared 0 bases from V and 1 base from J, leaving 7 bases between. The CDR3 totals 15 residues. The CDR3 protein is CASSESGRSYNEQFF. CDR3 sequence (DNA): TGCGCCAGCAGTGAGTCTGGGAGGTCCTACAATGAGCAGTTCTTC.

This clone occurred once. V and J are TRBV29-1 and TRBJ2-1; 10 nucleotides agree with TRBD1. The CDR3 has 14 residues. Germline assignment: CDR1 SQVTM and CDR2 ANQGSEA. For the CDR3, the DNA is TGCACAGGCTGGGGGACAGGGGTAGGAGATGAGCAGTTCTTC. This encodes CTGWGTGVGDEQFF.

J is TRBJ1-2 and V is TRBV7-9, with no clear D. Trimming left V 5 bases short and J 4 bases short, with 14 bases between. CDR1 is SEHNR, CDR2 FQNEAQ, per germline (reference sequence). The CDR3 is 14 residues long. Here the CDR3 reads CASSPGRELYGYTF. The CDR3, as DNA: TGTGCCAGCAGCCCCGGGCGGGAACTCTATGGCTACACCTTC.

Only one count was recorded for this clone. The rearrangement joins TRBV18 to TRBJ2-7; D is undetermined. Germline V CDR1 and CDR2: KGHSH, LQKENI. The CDR3 totals 13 residues. The germline V and J ends were trimmed by 5 bases and 2 bases, with 10 bases remaining between them. The CDR3 DNA reads as TGTGCCAGCTCATCCAGTGAAGCCTACGAGCAGTACTTC. Translation gives CASSSSEAYEQYF.

The chain carries TRBV5-1 and TRBJ2-3; D is uncertain. V lost 3 bases to trimming and J lost 1 base, with 9 bases between them. There are 14 residues in the CDR3. The germline V gene encodes CDR1 SGHRS and CDR2 YFSETQ. CDR3 region: CASSSSRGTDTQYF. The CDR3 bases are TGCGCCAGCAGCTCCTCGCGTGGCACAGATACGCAGTATTTT.

The rearrangement joins TRBV5-4 to TRBJ2-2, with 9 bases that match TRBD2. The CDR3 runs 16 residues. J lost 7 bases, V lost 4 bases, and 11 bases had no gene match. Germline V CDR1 and CDR2: SGHNT, YYREEE (reference sequence). The CDR3 sequence is CASSPLGGGANGELFF. CDR3 nucleotide sequence: TGTGCCAGCAGCCCTCTAGGCGGGGGGGCAAACGGGGAGCTGTTTTTT. The complete variable domain, with remaining parts taken from reference TRBV5-4 and TRBJ2-2, reads ETGVTQSPTHLIKTRGQQVTLRCSSQSGHNTVSWYQQALGQGPQFIFQYYREEENGRGNFPPRFSGLQFPNYSSELNVNALELDDSALYLCASSPLGGGANGELFFGEGSRLTVL.

This chain joins TRBV2 and TRBJ2-2; D may be TRBD1 (6 bases). Trimming shortened V by 6 bases and J by 5 bases, and 22 bases separated the two germline ends. The CDR3 is made up of 17 amino acids. Looked up from germline, CDR1 is SNHLY and CDR2 is FYNNEI. The CDR3 loop is CASSDGGADPLTGELFF. Here the CDR3 DNA reads TGTGCCAGCAGCGATGGGGGCGCGGACCCCCTGACCGGGGAGCTGTTTTTT.

The chain links TRBV4-2 to TRBJ1-5; TRBD1 is a possible D gene (5 bases). The CDR3 covers 14 residues. Germline V CDR1 and CDR2: LGHNA, YNFKEQ. V was pared by 0 bases and J by 6 bases, with 9 bases between. The CDR3 region is CASSQDRGGQPQHF. CDR3 nucleotides: TGTGCCAGCAGCCAAGATCGGGGGGGTCAGCCCCAGCATTTT.

The CDR3 DNA reads TGTGCCACCAGTAGACAGGGGGGTCAGCCCCAGCATTTT. As protein: CATSRQGGQPQHF. The chain carries TRBV24-1 and TRBJ1-5; 9 bases align to TRBD1. V lost 6 bases to trimming and J lost 6 bases; unmatched junction nucleotides: 2. CDR1 KGHDR and CDR2 SFDVKD come from the germline V gene. The CDR3 totals 13 residues.

The rearrangement joins TRBV10-3 to TRBJ2-6; 9 bases match TRBD1. The CDR3 length is 16 residues. J gave up 2 bases and V 3 bases, and 2 bases lay outside the gene matches. CDR1 and CDR2 from the germline V gene are ENHRY and SYGVKD. CDR3 sequence: CAISEWTGAGANVLTF. The CDR3 DNA is TGTGCCATCAGTGAATGGACAGGGGCTGGGGCCAACGTCCTGACTTTC.

V gene TRBV24-1 combines with J gene TRBJ2-3, with a weak D call TRBD2 (7 bases). The CDR3 totals 11 residues. Germline-derived CDR1 and CDR2 are KGHDR and SFDVKD. V lost 9 bases, J lost 9 bases, and 12 bases lay in between. CDR3: CATGGGRTQYF. As DNA, the CDR3 is TGTGCCACCGGGGGGGGGCGGACGCAGTATTTT.

The CDR3 loop is CASSLVGLAGGATYEQYF. CDR3 DNA: TGTGCCAGCAGCCTCGTCGGGCTAGCGGGGGGAGCAACTTACGAGCAGTACTTC. The J gene is TRBJ2-7, the V gene TRBV7-8, with 11 bases fitting TRBD2. Unmatched junction bases numbered 16, after V lost 5 bases and J lost 4 bases. In germline, CDR1 is SGHVS, CDR2 FQNEAQ. This CDR3 is 18 amino acids long.

The V and J genes are TRBV7-8 and TRBJ2-5; TRBD1 matches at 9 bases. Germline V gives CDR1 SGHVS, CDR2 FQNEAQ. V trimming: 5 bases; J trimming: 6 bases; junction bases outside the gene matches: 13. This CDR3 has 16 amino acids. Here the CDR3 reads CASSREVTGGAQTQYF. CDR3 sequence (DNA): TGTGCCAGCAGCCGAGAGGTTACAGGGGGCGCGCAGACCCAGTACTTC.

The chain joins TRBV5-4 to TRBJ1-2; D ambiguous. The CDR3 covers 11 residues. Trimming shortened V by 5 bases and J by 8 bases, and 10 bases separated the two germline ends. The germline CDR1 and CDR2 sequences are SGHNT and YYREEE (reference sequence). CDR3 coding DNA: TGTGCCAGCAGGGGAGGACTCGGCTACACCTTC. Encoded protein: CASRGGLGYTF.

This chain connects TRBV7-8 to TRBJ2-7, with TRBD1 as a possible D gene (5 bases). The CDR3 spans 12 residues. CDR1 is SGHVS, CDR2 FQNEAQ, per germline. V gave up 6 bases and J gave up 4 bases, with 10 bases separating them. The CDR3 DNA reads as TGTGCCAGCAGTCCAGGGATTTACGAGCAGTACTTC. It specifies CASSPGIYEQYF.

This chain links TRBV11-3 with TRBJ2-4; 7 bases agree with TRBD2. With 5 bases clipped from V and 3 bases from J, the junction kept 7 bases outside the gene matches. CDR1 SGHNT and CDR2 YENEEA come from the germline V gene. The CDR3 sequence is 15 residues long. The CDR3 reads CASSRREEGKNIQYF. CDR3 sequence (DNA): TGTGCCAGCAGCCGTCGGGAGGAGGGCAAAAACATTCAGTACTTC.

V gene TRBV19 combines with J gene TRBJ1-2; no reliable D call. This CDR3 comprises 16 residues. Germline CDR1 LNHDA, CDR2 SQIVND (reference sequence). Trimming took off 0 bases at V and 0 bases at J, with 11 bases between the two ends. The CDR3 is CASSIDAFRTNYGYTF. CDR3 sequence (DNA): TGTGCCAGTAGTATAGACGCGTTCCGAACTAACTATGGCTACACCTTC. The full variable domain, rest sourced from reference TRBV19 and TRBJ1-2, is DGGITQSPKYLFRKEGQNVTLSCEQNLNHDAMYWYRQDPGQGLRLIYYSQIVNDFQKGDIAEGYSVSREKKESFPLTVTSAQKNPTAFYLCASSIDAFRTNYGYTFGSGTRLTVV.

The chain has TRBV24-1 and TRBJ1-1, with TRBD1 as a possible D gene (5 bases). The CDR3 consists of 13 residues. CDR1 and CDR2 from the germline V gene are KGHDR and SFDVKD. Trimming took 7 bases from V and 0 from J, leaving 8 bases between them. The CDR3 protein is CATRGHMNTEAFF. Here the CDR3 DNA reads TGTGCCACCAGAGGACATATGAACACTGAAGCTTTCTTT.

The gene calls are TRBV7-6 and TRBJ1-6, with D perhaps TRBD1 (6 bases). The CDR3 runs 13 residues. Trimming took 5 bases from V and 8 from J, leaving 10 bases between them. In germline, CDR1 is SGHVS, CDR2 FNYEAQ. CDR3 protein: CASSTGQYSPLHF. The DNA of the CDR3 is TGTGCCAGCAGCACCGGACAGTATTCACCCCTCCACTTT.

The CDR3 protein is CASSAPGGQETQYF. CDR3 bases: TGTGCCAGCAGTGCCCCAGGGGGACAAGAGACCCAGTACTTC. The chain is built from TRBV25-1 and TRBJ2-5; 7 nucleotides line up with TRBD1. V shed 4 bases and J 2 bases; nucleotides not matched to a gene: 4. The CDR3 sequence is 14 residues long. The V gene's germline CDR1 is MGHDK and CDR2 SYGVNS.

This clone was seen only once. V usage is TRBV27 and J usage is TRBJ2-7; D possibly corresponds to TRBD1 (5 bases). Per germline, CDR1 MNHEY and CDR2 SMNVEV (reference sequence). The CDR3 extends over 13 amino acids. V lost 6 bases and J lost 3, with 12 bases in between. The CDR3 loop is CASRSFDSYEQYF. The CDR3 DNA reads TGTGCCAGCAGGTCCTTCGACAGCTACGAGCAGTACTTC.